The next 30 T cell receptor beta chains were all read from a single sample in a study of early T cells in non-severe SARS-CoV-2 infection. In TCRdb, the 5' RACE reads were re-called with MiXCR into one record per CDR3 protein. The data hold almost 30,000 distinct CDR3 sequences, with 5.7% observed a single time. The sequenced material came from whole blood. The receptor set was obtained from an adult who was a healthcare worker with PCR-confirmed SARS-CoV-2 infection or an uninfected control (not recorded which).

Ten or more counts support this clonotype. This chain joins TRBV29-1 and TRBJ2-3; 13 bases map to TRBD2. CDR1 and CDR2 from the germline V gene are SQVTM and ANQGSEA. Unmatched junction bases numbered 5, after V lost 8 bases and J lost 3 bases. CDR3 length equals 14 residues. CDR3 loop: CSTTSGGPTDTQYF. Written as DNA, the CDR3 is TGCAGCACGACTAGCGGGGGGCCGACAGATACGCAGTATTTT.

This clonotype was detected ten times or more. The V call is TRBV27, the J call TRBJ1-1; perhaps TRBD1 as D (5 bases). CDR1 MNHEY and CDR2 SMNVEV come from the germline V gene (reference sequence). This CDR3 is built from 11 residues. Trimming took 8 bases from V and 6 from J, leaving 10 bases between them. CDR3 region: CASRQRAEAFF. The CDR3 DNA reads TGTGCCAGCCGACAGAGGGCTGAAGCTTTCTTT.

This clonotype was observed many times. The chain uses TRBV4-3 and TRBJ1-1; D is ambiguous. The CDR3 loop spans 15 amino acids. The V gene lost 1 base and the J gene lost 0 bases, with 9 bases spanning the gap. The germline V gene encodes CDR1 LGHNA and CDR2 YSLEER. The DNA of the CDR3 is TGCGCCAGCAGCCAAGGTTTCCGGTTGAACACTGAAGCTTTCTTT. Its translation: CASSQGFRLNTEAFF.

This clonotype has only a few counts. The rearrangement uses TRBV12-3 or TRBV12-4 and TRBJ2-3, with 8 bases aligning to TRBD2. CDR3 length: 15 amino acids. With V trimmed by 2 bases and J by 2 bases, 3 bases remained unmatched. For the CDR3, the DNA is TGTGCCAGCAGTTTAAGCGGGGGAATCACAGATACGCAGTATTTT. Translation gives CASSLSGGITDTQYF.

This clonotype was counted at least ten times. The V gene is TRBV7-6, the J gene TRBJ1-3; D uncertain. V was clipped by 5 bases and J by 0 bases, with 14 bases between them. The CDR3 spans 16 residues. Germline values: CDR1 SGHVS, CDR2 FNYEAQ. The CDR3 region has the DNA TGTGCCAGCAGCCGAGCAGTTGGGAGCTCTGGAAACACCATATATTTT. Its translation is CASSRAVGSSGNTIYF.

This clonotype was observed a handful of times. The CDR3 region has the DNA TGCGCCAGCAGCCCGACTAGCGGGGGAAGGAATACGCAGTATTTT. Protein: CASSPTSGGRNTQYF. This sequence joins TRBV5-1 and TRBJ2-3; TRBD2 agrees at 12 bases. The germline CDR1 and CDR2 sequences are SGHRS and YFSETQ. Trimming cost V 4 bases and J 7 bases; bases outside gene matches: 7. The CDR3 covers 15 residues.

This clonotype was recorded at least ten times. The chain couples TRBV10-2 to TRBJ2-3; the match to TRBD2 covers 9 bases. CDR1 is WSHSY, CDR2 SAAADI, per germline. The CDR3 runs to 15 residues. With V trimmed by 8 bases and J by 5 bases, 11 bases remained unmatched. This CDR3 reads CASLARAGGQDTQYF. The DNA for the CDR3 is TGCGCCAGCCTGGCCCGAGCGGGGGGCCAAGATACGCAGTATTTT.

There are many counts of this clonotype. The rearrangement uses TRBV20-1 and TRBJ2-3; perhaps D is TRBD1 or TRBD2 (5 bases each). CDR1 DFQATT and CDR2 SNEGSKA come from the germline V gene (reference sequence). Trimming removed 6 bases at V and 1 base at J, with 17 bases between. This CDR3 spans 15 amino acids. CDR3 nucleotide sequence: TGCAGTGCCCAGACGGGACGTGGGGGCACAGATACGCAGTATTTT. This codes for CSAQTGRGGTDTQYF.

This clonotype came up many times. The chain has TRBV6-2 or TRBV6-3 and TRBJ2-5, with TRBD2 matching over 10 bases. With 6 bases clipped from V and 8 bases from J, the junction kept 6 bases outside the gene matches. Per germline, CDR1 MNHEY and CDR2 SVGEGT. This CDR3 contains 13 residues. The CDR3 spells CASRLAGSSTQYF. CDR3 DNA: TGTGCCAGCAGACTAGCGGGATCAAGTACCCAGTACTTC.

This clonotype was seen many times. The V call is TRBV14, the J call TRBJ2-7; possibly TRBD2 for D (5 bases). Trimming shortened V by 0 bases and J by 2 bases, and 11 bases separated the two germline ends. The CDR3 totals 15 residues. CDR1 is SGHDN, CDR2 FVKESK, per germline. The CDR3, as DNA: TGTGCCAGCAGCCAAGAATCGGGATCGACCTACGAGCAGTACTTC. Translating gives CASSQESGSTYEQYF. Full variable domain (outside the CDR3, taken from reference TRBV14 and TRBJ2-7): EAGVTQFPSHSVIEKGQTVTLRCDPISGHDNLYWYRRVMGKEIKFLLHFVKESKQDESGMPNNRFLAERTGGTYSTLKVQPAELEDSGVYFCASSQESGSTYEQYFGPGTRLTVT.

This clonotype showed up many times. V is TRBV7-2 and J is TRBJ2-5; no clear D. V was shortened by 0 bases and J by 7 bases, with 9 bases between the two germline ends. The germline CDR1 and CDR2 sequences are SGHTA and FQGNSA. This CDR3 spans 13 amino acids. The CDR3: CASSLALGWTQYF. The CDR3 bases are TGTGCCAGCAGCTTAGCATTGGGCTGGACCCAGTACTTC.

The table lists this clonotype with many counts. The chain has TRBV18 and TRBJ2-7; D is possibly TRBD1 or TRBD2 (5 bases each). Germline V gene sequence: CDR1 KGHSH, CDR2 LQKENI. The CDR3 loop spans 12 amino acids. The germline V and J ends were trimmed by 10 bases and 3 bases, with 13 bases remaining between them. DNA of the CDR3: TGTGCCACCAGAGGGGCCTACTACGAGCAGTACTTC. Translation gives CATRGAYYEQYF.

This clonotype was observed at least ten times. J is TRBJ2-7 and V is TRBV27; D gene ambiguous. Trimming stripped 2 bases from V and 5 bases from J, with 22 bases between. This CDR3 comprises 17 residues. Germline values: CDR1 MNHEY, CDR2 SMNVEV (reference sequence). In DNA form, the CDR3 reads TGTGCCAGCAGTTTAAACCCGACTCTATCCCCTCTGCACGAGCAGTACTTC. Protein: CASSLNPTLSPLHEQYF.

This clonotype was seen at least ten times. This rearrangement joins TRBV7-9 to TRBJ2-7; D possibly corresponds to TRBD1 (5 bases). The germline V gene encodes CDR1 SEHNR and CDR2 FQNEAQ (reference sequence). This CDR3 has 13 amino acids. Trimming stripped 0 bases from V and 4 bases from J, with 7 bases between. The CDR3 protein is CASSLAGAYEQYF. The CDR3 DNA follows: TGTGCCAGCAGCTTAGCTGGGGCGTACGAGCAGTACTTC.

There are many counts of this clonotype. V and J are TRBV4-1 and TRBJ2-7; 8 positions agree with TRBD2. Unmatched junction bases numbered 10, after V lost 4 bases and J lost 2 bases. The CDR3 loop spans 16 amino acids. Germline values: CDR1 MGHRA, CDR2 YSYEKL. For the CDR3, the DNA is TGCGCCAGCAGCCCCGGAAGGGAGCGGGGGACCTACGAGCAGTACTTC. This encodes CASSPGRERGTYEQYF.

This clonotype was seen more than once but under ten times. The chain employs TRBV7-9 and TRBJ1-1; D is possibly TRBD1 (5 bases). Trimming removed 2 bases at V and 5 bases at J, with 9 bases between. The germline V gene has CDR1 SEHNR and CDR2 FQNEAQ (reference sequence). This CDR3 has 13 amino acids. This CDR3 is CASSLSGWTEAFF. The CDR3 bases are TGTGCCAGCAGCTTATCAGGGTGGACTGAAGCTTTCTTT.

Sample share makes this clonotype medium-sized. The chain uses TRBV28 and TRBJ2-7, with D perhaps assigned TRBD1 or TRBD2 (5 bases each). The CDR3 spans 12 residues. CDR1 and CDR2 (germline): MDHEN, SYDVKM. Trimming stripped 7 bases from V and 3 bases from J, with 10 bases between. As DNA, the CDR3 is TGTGCCAGCACCTTGGGGGACTACGAGCAGTACTTC. Its protein is CASTLGDYEQYF.

This clonotype was counted at least ten times. This sequence joins TRBV28 and TRBJ1-5; the D is unclear. V lost 2 bases, J lost 6 bases, and 5 bases lay in between. Germline loops: CDR1 MDHEN, CDR2 SYDVKM. The CDR3 runs to 12 residues. For the CDR3, the DNA is TGTGCCAGCAGTTTAGAGGGTCAGCCCCAGCATTTT. This gives the protein CASSLEGQPQHF.

There are a few counts of this clonotype. The chain has TRBV28 and TRBJ2-7; D possibly corresponds to TRBD2 (5 bases). The germline CDR1 and CDR2 sequences are MDHEN and SYDVKM. The V and J ends lost 2 bases and 2 bases respectively, with 16 bases between them. This CDR3 spans 16 amino acids. The CDR3 sequence: CASSLTPSGNTYEQYF. CDR3 DNA: TGTGCCAGCAGTTTAACCCCCTCCGGGAACACCTACGAGCAGTACTTC.

This clonotype was observed a few times. The chain has TRBV7-2 and TRBJ2-3; the match to TRBD1 covers 7 bases. J gave up 4 bases and V 3 bases, and 7 bases lay outside the gene matches. Germline CDR1 and CDR2: SGHTA and FQGNSA. The CDR3 has 15 amino acids. CDR3 sequence reads: CASSFWTGTSDTQYF. CDR3 coding DNA: TGTGCCAGCAGCTTTTGGACAGGTACCTCAGATACGCAGTATTTT.

This clonotype was found a few times. V is TRBV4-2 and J is TRBJ1-2; tentative D call: TRBD1 (5 bases). Between the trimmed V and J ends, which lost 4 bases and 8 bases, there was a span of 23 bases. CDR1 is LGHNA and CDR2 is YNFKEQ in the germline V gene. The CDR3 loop spans 16 amino acids. CDR3 region: CASSPPPAGKGTGYTF. The CDR3 DNA reads TGTGCCAGCAGCCCGCCCCCGGCAGGGAAGGGGACGGGCTACACCTTC.

This clonotype came up many times. The CDR3 sequence: CSVRAEKLFF. The CDR3 region has the DNA TGCAGCGTTAGAGCTGAAAAACTGTTTTTT. The chain is built from TRBV29-1 and TRBJ1-4; D gene unclear. The CDR3 runs 10 residues. The germline V gene has CDR1 SQVTM and CDR2 ANQGSEA. V was cut by 5 bases and J by 7 bases, with 5 bases left in between.

This clonotype was recorded at least ten times. This chain uses TRBV5-1 with TRBJ1-2; 7 positions agree with TRBD1. Germline CDR1 reads SGHRS; CDR2 reads YFSETQ. This CDR3 is built from 16 residues. V was clipped by 0 bases and J by 1 base; unmatched bases: 6. The CDR3 here is CASSLGQGSHNYGYTF. The CDR3 DNA reads as TGCGCCAGCAGCTTGGGACAGGGAAGTCATAACTATGGCTACACCTTC.

This clonotype has a count of ten or more. The V call is TRBV10-3, the J call TRBJ1-1; TRBD1 aligns across 7 bases. Germline CDR1 ENHRY, CDR2 SYGVKD. V lost 7 bases, J lost 3 bases, and 5 bases stayed unmatched. The CDR3 covers 13 residues. The CDR3 bases are TGTGCCATCACCGAGGGACAGTACACTGAAGCTTTCTTT. Translating it yields CAITEGQYTEAFF.

This clonotype was counted many times. The J gene is TRBJ1-2, the V gene TRBV6-5; D unresolved. CDR3 length: 15 amino acids. CDR1 is MNHEY, CDR2 SVGAGI, per germline. V shed 0 bases and J shed 4 bases, with 12 bases lying between them. The CDR3 DNA reads TGTGCCAGCAGTTACTCCTCAGGTGGTATCTATGGCTACACCTTC. This gives the protein CASSYSSGGIYGYTF.

This clonotype occurred a few times. The rearrangement links TRBV4-3 to TRBJ1-5; 10 nucleotides agree with TRBD1. The J segment lost 6 bases and the V segment lost 0 bases, leaving 11 bases of the junction unmatched. CDR1 is LGHNA and CDR2 is YSLEER in the germline V gene. This CDR3 comprises 18 residues. Here the CDR3 DNA reads TGCGCCAGCAGCCAAGATTGGCCGGGACAGGGGTATTCTCAGCCCCAGCATTTT. This sequence encodes CASSQDWPGQGYSQPQHF.

By sample share, this clonotype is medium-sized. This rearrangement joins TRBV20-1 to TRBJ1-2, with D maybe TRBD1 (5 bases). This CDR3 contains 14 residues. CDR1 is DFQATT, CDR2 SNEGSKA, per germline (reference sequence). Trimming removed 0 bases from V and 3 bases from J, with 11 bases in between. CDR3 DNA sequence: TGCAGTGCTAGAGACGCCAGGGAAGACTATGGCTACACCTTC. This sequence encodes CSARDAREDYGYTF.

This clonotype has at least ten counts. This chain links TRBV2 with TRBJ2-4; D is perhaps TRBD1 or TRBD2 (5 bases each). This CDR3 comprises 12 residues. V was trimmed by 4 bases and J by 5 bases, leaving 6 bases between them. CDR1 and CDR2 from the germline V gene are SNHLY and FYNNEI. The CDR3 nucleotides read TGTGCCAGCAGTGCGGGACAAAACATTCAGTACTTC. Protein product: CASSAGQNIQYF.

This clonotype is medium-sized in the sample. This rearrangement joins TRBV7-9 to TRBJ2-2; weak D call: TRBD2 (5 bases). The CDR3 extends over 14 amino acids. Trimming shortened V by 7 bases and J by 8 bases, and 17 bases separated the two germline ends. Germline values: CDR1 SEHNR, CDR2 FQNEAQ (reference sequence). Here the CDR3 DNA reads TGTGCCAGCAAGAACTATGAGGGTTCTGGGGAGCTGTTTTTT. Translated, it gives CASKNYEGSGELFF.

This clonotype was observed at least ten times. V is TRBV3-1 and J is TRBJ1-2; a weak D match, TRBD1 (6 bases). V lost 0 bases, J lost 3 bases, and 8 bases lay in between. CDR3 size: 14 residues. CDR1 and CDR2 (germline): LGHDT, YNNKEL (reference sequence). The chain's CDR3 is CASSQDQGHYGYTF. DNA of the CDR3: TGTGCCAGCAGCCAAGACCAGGGGCACTATGGCTACACCTTC.